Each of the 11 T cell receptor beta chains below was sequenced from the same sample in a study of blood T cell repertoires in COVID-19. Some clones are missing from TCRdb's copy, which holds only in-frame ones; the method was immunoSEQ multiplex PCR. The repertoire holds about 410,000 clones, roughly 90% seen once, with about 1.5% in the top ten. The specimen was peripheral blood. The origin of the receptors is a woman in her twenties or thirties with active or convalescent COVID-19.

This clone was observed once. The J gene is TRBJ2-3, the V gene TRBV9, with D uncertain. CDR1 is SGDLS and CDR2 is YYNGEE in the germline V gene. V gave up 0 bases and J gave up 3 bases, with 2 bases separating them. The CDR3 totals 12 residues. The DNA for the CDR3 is TGTGCCAGCAGCGTAGTAACAGATACGCAGTATTTT. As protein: CASSVVTDTQYF.

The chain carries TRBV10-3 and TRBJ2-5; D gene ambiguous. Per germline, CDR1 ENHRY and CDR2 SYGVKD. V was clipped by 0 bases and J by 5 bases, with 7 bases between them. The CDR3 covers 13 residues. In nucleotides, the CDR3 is TGTGCCATCAGTGAGTCGTCGGTTGAGACCCAGTACTTC. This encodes CAISESSVETQYF.

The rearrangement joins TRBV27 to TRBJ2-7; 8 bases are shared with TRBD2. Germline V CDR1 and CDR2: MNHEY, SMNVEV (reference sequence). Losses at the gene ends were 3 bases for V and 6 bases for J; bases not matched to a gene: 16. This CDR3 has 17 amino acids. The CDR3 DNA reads TGTGCCAGCAGTTTGATATTTTCGGGCGGGGGGCCTGGCGAGCAGTACTTC. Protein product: CASSLIFSGGGPGEQYF.

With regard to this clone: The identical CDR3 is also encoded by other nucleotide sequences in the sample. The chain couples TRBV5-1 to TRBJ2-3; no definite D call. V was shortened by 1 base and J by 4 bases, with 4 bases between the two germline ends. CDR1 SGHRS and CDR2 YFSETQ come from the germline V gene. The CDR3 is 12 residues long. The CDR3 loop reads CASSLSADTQYF. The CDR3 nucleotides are TGCGCCAGCAGCTTGTCGGCAGATACGCAGTATTTT.

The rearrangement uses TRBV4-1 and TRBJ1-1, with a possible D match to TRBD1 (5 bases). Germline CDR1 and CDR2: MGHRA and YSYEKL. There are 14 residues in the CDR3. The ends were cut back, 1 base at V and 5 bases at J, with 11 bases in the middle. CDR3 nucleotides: TGCGCCAGCAGCCAAGTCGACAGCGAAACTGAAGCTTTCTTT. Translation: CASSQVDSETEAFF.

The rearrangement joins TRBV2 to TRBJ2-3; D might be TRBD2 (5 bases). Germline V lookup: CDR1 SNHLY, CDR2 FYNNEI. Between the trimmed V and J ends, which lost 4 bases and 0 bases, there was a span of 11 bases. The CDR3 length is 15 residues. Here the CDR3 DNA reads TGTGCCAGCAGTGTCCAGCGGAGTAGCACAGATACGCAGTATTTT. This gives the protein CASSVQRSSTDTQYF.

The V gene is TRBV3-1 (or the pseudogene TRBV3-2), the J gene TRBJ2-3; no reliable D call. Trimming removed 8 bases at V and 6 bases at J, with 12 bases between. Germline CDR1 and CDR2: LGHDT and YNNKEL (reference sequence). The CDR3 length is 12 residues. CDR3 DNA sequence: TGTGCCAGCTCCCCCTCTATGGATACGCAGTATTTT. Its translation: CASSPSMDTQYF.

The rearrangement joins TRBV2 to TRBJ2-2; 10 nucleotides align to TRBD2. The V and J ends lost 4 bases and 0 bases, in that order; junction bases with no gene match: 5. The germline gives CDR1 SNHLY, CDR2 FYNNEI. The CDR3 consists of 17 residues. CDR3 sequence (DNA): TGTGCCAGCAGTGTCTTAGGGACTAGCGCGAACACCGGGGAGCTGTTTTTT. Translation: CASSVLGTSANTGELFF.

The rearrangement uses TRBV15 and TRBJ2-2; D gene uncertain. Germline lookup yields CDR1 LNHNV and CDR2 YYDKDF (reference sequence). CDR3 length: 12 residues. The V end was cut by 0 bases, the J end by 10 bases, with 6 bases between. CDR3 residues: CATSRDRVELFF. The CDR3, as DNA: TGTGCCACCAGCAGAGATCGTGTGGAGCTGTTTTTT.

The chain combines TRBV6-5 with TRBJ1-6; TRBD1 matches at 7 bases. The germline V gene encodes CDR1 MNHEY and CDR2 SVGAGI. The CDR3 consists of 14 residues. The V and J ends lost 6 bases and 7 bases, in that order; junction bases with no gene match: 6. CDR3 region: CASRWGTVNSPLHF. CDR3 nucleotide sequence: TGTGCCAGCAGATGGGGGACAGTAAATTCACCCCTCCACTTT.

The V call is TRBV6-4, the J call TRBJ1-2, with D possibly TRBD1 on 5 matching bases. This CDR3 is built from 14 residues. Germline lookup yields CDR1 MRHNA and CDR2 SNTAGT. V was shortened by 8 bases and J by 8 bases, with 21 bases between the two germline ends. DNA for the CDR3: TGTGCCAGCCCCCATCCGTGGGGGGTACGGGGCTACACCTTC. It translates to CASPHPWGVRGYTF.